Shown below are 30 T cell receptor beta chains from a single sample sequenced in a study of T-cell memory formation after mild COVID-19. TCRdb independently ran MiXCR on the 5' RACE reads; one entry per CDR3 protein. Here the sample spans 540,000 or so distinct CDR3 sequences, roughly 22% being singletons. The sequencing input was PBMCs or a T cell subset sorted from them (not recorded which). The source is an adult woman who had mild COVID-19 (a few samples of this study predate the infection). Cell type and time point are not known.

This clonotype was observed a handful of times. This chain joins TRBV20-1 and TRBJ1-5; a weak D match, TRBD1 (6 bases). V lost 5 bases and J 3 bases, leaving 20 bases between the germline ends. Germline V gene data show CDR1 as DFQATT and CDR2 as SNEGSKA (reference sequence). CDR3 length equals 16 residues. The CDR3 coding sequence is TGCAGTGCTCTCCTACTGTCCAGGGGCCACAATCAGCCCCAGCATTTT. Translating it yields CSALLLSRGHNQPQHF.

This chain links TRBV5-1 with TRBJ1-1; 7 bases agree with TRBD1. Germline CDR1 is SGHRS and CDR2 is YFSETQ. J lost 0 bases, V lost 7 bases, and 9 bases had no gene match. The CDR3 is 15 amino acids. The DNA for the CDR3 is TGCGCCAGCCAGGGACAGCTTAACTTGAACACTGAAGCTTTCTTT. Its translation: CASQGQLNLNTEAFF.

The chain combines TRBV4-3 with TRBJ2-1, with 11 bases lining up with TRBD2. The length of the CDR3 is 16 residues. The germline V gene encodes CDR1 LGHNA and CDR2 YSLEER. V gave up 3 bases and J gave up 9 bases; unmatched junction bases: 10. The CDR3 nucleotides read TGCGCCAGCAGCCATAAACTAGCGGGAGAACGACCTGAGCAGTTCTTC. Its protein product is CASSHKLAGERPEQFF.

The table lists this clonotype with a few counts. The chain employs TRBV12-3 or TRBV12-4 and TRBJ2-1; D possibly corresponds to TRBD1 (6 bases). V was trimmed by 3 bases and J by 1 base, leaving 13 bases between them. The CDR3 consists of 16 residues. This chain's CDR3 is CASSFVQGPSYNEQFF. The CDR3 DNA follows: TGTGCCAGCAGTTTCGTACAGGGCCCATCCTACAATGAGCAGTTCTTC.

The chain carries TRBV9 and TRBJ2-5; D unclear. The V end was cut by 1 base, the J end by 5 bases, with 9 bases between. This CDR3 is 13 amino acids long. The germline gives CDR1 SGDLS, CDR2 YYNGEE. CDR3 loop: CASSVFPDETQYF. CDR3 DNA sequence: TGTGCCAGCAGCGTATTCCCCGACGAGACCCAGTACTTC.

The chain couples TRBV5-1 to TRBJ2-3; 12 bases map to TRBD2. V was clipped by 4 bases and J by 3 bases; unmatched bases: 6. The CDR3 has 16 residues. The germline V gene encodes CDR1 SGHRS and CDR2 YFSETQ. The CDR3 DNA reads TGCGCCAGCAGCCCAGAACTAGCGGGAGGTACAGATACGCAGTATTTT. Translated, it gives CASSPELAGGTDTQYF.

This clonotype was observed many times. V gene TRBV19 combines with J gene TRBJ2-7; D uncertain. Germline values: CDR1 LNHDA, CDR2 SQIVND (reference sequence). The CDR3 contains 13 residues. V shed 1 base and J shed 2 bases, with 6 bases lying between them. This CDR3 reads CASSIAQTYEQYF. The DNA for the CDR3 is TGTGCCAGTAGTATAGCGCAGACCTACGAGCAGTACTTC.

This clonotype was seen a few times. CDR3 sequence (DNA): TGCGCCAGCAGCCTGACTAGCGGGGGTGTGGCAGATACGCAGTATTTT. Translating gives CASSLTSGGVADTQYF. The J gene is TRBJ2-3, the V gene TRBV5-1; 12 nucleotides match TRBD2. Germline V lookup: CDR1 SGHRS, CDR2 YFSETQ. The CDR3 is 16 amino acids. Trimming at V came to 4 bases and at J to 4 bases, leaving 7 bases not matched to a gene.

The CDR3 DNA sequence: TGTGCCACCAGTGACCAGGTAGGCGAGCAGTACTTC. Encoded protein: CATSDQVGEQYF. This chain uses TRBV24-1 with TRBJ2-7; D is unresolved. V was trimmed by 4 bases and J by 6 bases, leaving 9 bases between them. Germline V gene sequence: CDR1 KGHDR, CDR2 SFDVKD. The CDR3 consists of 12 residues.

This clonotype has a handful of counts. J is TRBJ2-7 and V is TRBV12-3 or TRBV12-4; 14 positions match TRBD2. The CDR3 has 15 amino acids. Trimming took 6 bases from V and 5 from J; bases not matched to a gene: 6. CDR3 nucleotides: TGTGCCAGCAGGGCCGGGACTAGCGGGAGAGACGAGCAGTACTTC. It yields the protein CASRAGTSGRDEQYF.

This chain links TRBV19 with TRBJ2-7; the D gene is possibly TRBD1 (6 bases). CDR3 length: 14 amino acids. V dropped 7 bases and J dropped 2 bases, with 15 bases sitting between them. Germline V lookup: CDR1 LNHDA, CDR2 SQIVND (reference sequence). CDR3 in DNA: TGTGCCAGTAAGTGGTCGGACAGTGCCTACGAGCAGTACTTC. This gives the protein CASKWSDSAYEQYF.

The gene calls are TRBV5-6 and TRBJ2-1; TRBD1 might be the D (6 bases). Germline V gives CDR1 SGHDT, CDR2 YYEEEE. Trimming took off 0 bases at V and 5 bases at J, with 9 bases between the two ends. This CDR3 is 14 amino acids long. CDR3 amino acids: CASSLGTENNEQFF. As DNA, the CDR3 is TGTGCCAGCAGCTTGGGGACAGAAAACAATGAGCAGTTCTTC.

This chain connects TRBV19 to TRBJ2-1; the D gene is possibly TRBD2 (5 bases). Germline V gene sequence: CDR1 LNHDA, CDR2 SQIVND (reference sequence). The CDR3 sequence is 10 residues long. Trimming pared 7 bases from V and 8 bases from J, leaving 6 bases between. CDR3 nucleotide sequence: TGTGCCAGTATCGGGGATGAGCAGTTCTTC. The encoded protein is CASIGDEQFF.

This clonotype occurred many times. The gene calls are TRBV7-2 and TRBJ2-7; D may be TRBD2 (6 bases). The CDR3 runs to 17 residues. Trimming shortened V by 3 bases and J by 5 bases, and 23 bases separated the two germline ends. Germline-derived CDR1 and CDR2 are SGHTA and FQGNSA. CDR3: CASSFEPRHLGGNEQYF. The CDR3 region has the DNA TGTGCCAGCAGCTTTGAACCGCGACACCTTGGAGGGAACGAGCAGTACTTC.

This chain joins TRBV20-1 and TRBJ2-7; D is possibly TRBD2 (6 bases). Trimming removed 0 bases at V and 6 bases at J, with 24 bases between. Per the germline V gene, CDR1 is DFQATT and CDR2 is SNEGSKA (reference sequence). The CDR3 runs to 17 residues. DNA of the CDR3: TGCAGTGCTAGAGATGTAGCTTCAGGCGGGGAAACGGGCGAGCAGTACTTC. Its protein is CSARDVASGGETGEQYF.

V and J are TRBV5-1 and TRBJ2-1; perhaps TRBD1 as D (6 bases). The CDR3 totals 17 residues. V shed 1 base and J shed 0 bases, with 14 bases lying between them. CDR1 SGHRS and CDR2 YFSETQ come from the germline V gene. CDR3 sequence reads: CASSLNRAQSSYNEQFF. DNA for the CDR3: TGCGCCAGCAGCTTGAACAGGGCGCAAAGCTCCTACAATGAGCAGTTCTTC.

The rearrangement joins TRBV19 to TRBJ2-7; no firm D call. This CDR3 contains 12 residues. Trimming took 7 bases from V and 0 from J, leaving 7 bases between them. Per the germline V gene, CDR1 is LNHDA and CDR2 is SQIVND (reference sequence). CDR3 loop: CASNSGSYEQYF. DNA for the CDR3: TGTGCCAGTAACTCAGGCTCCTACGAGCAGTACTTC.

Here the CDR3 DNA reads TGTGCCAGCAGCGACCCTAGCGGGCCTTTCAATGAGCAGTTCTTC. It codes for CASSDPSGPFNEQFF. This chain connects TRBV9 to TRBJ2-1, with TRBD2 matching over 8 bases. V lost 3 bases, J lost 6 bases, and 8 bases stayed unmatched. Germline CDR1 SGDLS, CDR2 YYNGEE. The CDR3 contains 15 residues.

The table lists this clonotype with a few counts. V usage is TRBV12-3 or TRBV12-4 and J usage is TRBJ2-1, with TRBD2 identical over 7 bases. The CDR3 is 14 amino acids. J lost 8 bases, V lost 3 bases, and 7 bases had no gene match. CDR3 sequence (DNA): TGTGCCAGCAGTTTGACTAGCAAGTTGGATGAGCAGTTCTTC. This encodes CASSLTSKLDEQFF.

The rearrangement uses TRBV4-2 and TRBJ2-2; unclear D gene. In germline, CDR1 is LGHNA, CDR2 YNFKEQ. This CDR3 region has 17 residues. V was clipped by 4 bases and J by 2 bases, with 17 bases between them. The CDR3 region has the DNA TGTGCCAGCAGCCCTCACGGGCAGTGGGTTAACACCGGGGAGCTGTTTTTT. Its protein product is CASSPHGQWVNTGELFF.

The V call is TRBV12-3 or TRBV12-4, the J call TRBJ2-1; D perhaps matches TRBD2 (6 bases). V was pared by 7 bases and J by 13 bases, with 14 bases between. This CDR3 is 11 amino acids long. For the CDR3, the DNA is TGTGCCAGCACCTCCCGGGACTCCCAGTTCTTC. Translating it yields CASTSRDSQFF.

For the CDR3, the DNA is TGTGCCAGCAGCTTGGCGGGACAGGGGGAACACTATGGCTACACCTTC. Translated, it gives CASSLAGQGEHYGYTF. The gene calls are TRBV5-4 and TRBJ1-2, with 11 bases that match TRBD1. V trimming: 0 bases; J trimming: 3 bases; junction bases outside the gene matches: 4. The CDR3 has 16 residues. The germline V gene has CDR1 SGHNT and CDR2 YYREEE (reference sequence). Variable domain in full (rest from reference TRBV5-4 and TRBJ1-2): ETGVTQSPTHLIKTRGQQVTLRCSSQSGHNTVSWYQQALGQGPQFIFQYYREEENGRGNFPPRFSGLQFPNYSSELNVNALELDDSALYLCASSLAGQGEHYGYTFGSGTRLTVV.

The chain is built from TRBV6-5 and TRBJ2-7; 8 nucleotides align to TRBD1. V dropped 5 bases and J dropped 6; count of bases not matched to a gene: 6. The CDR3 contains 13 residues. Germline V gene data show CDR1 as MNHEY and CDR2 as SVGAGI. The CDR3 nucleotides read TGTGCCAGCAGTATCCTGGGACAGGCCGAGCAGTACTTC. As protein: CASSILGQAEQYF.

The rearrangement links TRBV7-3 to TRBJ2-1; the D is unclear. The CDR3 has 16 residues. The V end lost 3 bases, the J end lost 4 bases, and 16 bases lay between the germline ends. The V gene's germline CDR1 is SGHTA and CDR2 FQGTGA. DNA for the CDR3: TGTGCCAGCAGCTTCGGACGTCTAACCCCTTACAATGAGCAGTTCTTC. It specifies CASSFGRLTPYNEQFF.

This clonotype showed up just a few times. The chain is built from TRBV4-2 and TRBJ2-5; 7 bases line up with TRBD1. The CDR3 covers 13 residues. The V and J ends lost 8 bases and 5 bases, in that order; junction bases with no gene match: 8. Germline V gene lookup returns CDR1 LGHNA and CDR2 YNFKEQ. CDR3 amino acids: CASGHRGFETQYF. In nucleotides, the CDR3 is TGTGCCAGCGGGCACAGGGGATTCGAGACCCAGTACTTC.

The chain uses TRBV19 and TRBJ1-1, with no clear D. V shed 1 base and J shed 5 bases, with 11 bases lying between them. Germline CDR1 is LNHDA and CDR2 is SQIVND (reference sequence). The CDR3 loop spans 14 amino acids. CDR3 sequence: CASSIVGRETEAFF. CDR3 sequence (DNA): TGTGCCAGTAGTATAGTCGGCAGAGAAACTGAAGCTTTCTTT. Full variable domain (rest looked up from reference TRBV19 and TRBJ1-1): DGGITQSPKYLFRKEGQNVTLSCEQNLNHDAMYWYRQDPGQGLRLIYYSQIVNDFQKGDIAEGYSVSREKKESFPLTVTSAQKNPTAFYLCASSIVGRETEAFFGQGTRLTVV.

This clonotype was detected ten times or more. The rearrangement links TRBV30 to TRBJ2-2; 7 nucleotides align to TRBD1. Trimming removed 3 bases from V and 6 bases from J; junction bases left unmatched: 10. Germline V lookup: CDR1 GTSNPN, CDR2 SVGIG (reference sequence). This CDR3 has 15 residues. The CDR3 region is CAWRETGFVPGELFF. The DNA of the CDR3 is TGTGCCTGGAGAGAGACAGGGTTCGTCCCCGGGGAGCTGTTTTTT.

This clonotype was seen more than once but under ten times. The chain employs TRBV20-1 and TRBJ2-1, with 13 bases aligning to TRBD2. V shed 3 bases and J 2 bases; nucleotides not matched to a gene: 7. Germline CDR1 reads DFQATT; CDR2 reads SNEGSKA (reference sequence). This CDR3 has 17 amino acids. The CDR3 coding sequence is TGCAGTGCTAGGGCAAGGACTAGCGGGGGACCCTACAATGAGCAGTTCTTC. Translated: CSARARTSGGPYNEQFF.

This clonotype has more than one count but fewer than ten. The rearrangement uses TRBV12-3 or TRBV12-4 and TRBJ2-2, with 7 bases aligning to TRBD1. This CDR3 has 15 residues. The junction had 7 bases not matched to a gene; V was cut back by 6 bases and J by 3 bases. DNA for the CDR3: TGTGCCAGCAGCCTCGGACAGGAGCACACCGGGGAGCTGTTTTTT. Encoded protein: CASSLGQEHTGELFF.

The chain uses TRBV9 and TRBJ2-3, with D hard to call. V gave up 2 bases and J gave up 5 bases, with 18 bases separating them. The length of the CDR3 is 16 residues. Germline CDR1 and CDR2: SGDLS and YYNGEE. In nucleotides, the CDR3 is TGTGCCAGCAGCGTCGACACACCCATGATTGAAGATACGCAGTATTTT. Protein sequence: CASSVDTPMIEDTQYF.